Reported below is one T cell receptor (beta chain). This CDR3 has 16 residues. Losses at the gene ends were 2 bases for V and 1 base for J; bases not matched to a gene: 7. Germline lookup yields CDR1 KGHSH and CDR2 LQKENI. The data belong to a study of OX40 agonist ivuxolimab in advanced cancers. TCRdb's table, derived via immunoSEQ multiplex PCR, lists solely in-frame clones and lacks some. This table has 65,000 to 90,000 clones, approximately 85% appearing once. The sequence derives from an adult with an advanced solid tumor such as melanoma, head and neck, liver or kidney cancer. The specimen was CD4+ or CD8+ T cells sorted from blood, collected in a trial of the OX40 agonist ivuxolimab. This rearrangement joins TRBV18 to TRBJ1-1; 7 bases match TRBD1. Written as DNA, the CDR3 is TGTGCCAGCTCACCATATCAACAGGGGACGAACACTGAAGCTTTCTTT. Amino acid sequence: CASSPYQQGTNTEAFF.